This T cell receptor beta chain derives from a study of blood T cell repertoires in COVID-19. Study as a whole: The United States, Italy and Spain were the sources of the acute and convalescent COVID-19 samples. T cells, B-cell-depleted T cells, or PBMCs provided the cDNA or gDNA that served as material.

In the authors' methods: Scientists estimated how many nucleated cells there were by amplifying reference gene primers. TCRdb's table, derived via immunoSEQ multiplex PCR, lists solely in-frame clones and lacks some. D and trimming were read from the DNA, whereas the V and J calls and clone size are those reported in that table. The sample carries about 120,000 clones, 85% to 90% recorded once. This clone turned up a few times. V lost 2 bases to trimming and J lost 2 bases; unmatched junction nucleotides: 13. Germline CDR1 and CDR2: SGHTS and YDEGEE. The CDR3 is 18 residues long. The clonotype comes from a woman aged 70 to 79 with acute or convalescent COVID-19. Input material: peripheral blood. The V call is TRBV5-8, the J call TRBJ1-5, with 7 bases identical to TRBD1. CDR3 bases: TGTGCCAGCAGCTTAATATATACAGGGGATGCTGGCAATCAGCCCCAGCATTTT. It translates to CASSLIYTGDAGNQPQHF. Full variable domain (outside the CDR3, taken from reference TRBV5-8 and TRBJ1-5): EAGVTQSPTHLIKTRGQQATLRCSPISGHTSVYWYQQALGLGLQFLLWYDEGEERNRGNFPPRFSGRQFPNYSSELNVNALELEDSALYLCASSLIYTGDAGNQPQHFGDGTRLSIL.